The 24 T cell receptor beta chains given below trace back to one sample, sequenced in a study of regulatory T cells in long-lasting Graves disease (dated by TCRdb to about 2021). Libraries were prepared through multiplex PCR. TCRdb lists the instrument as Illumina HiSeq 4000. iRepertoire HTBI primers and Arm-PCR amplification of CDR3 regions were used to construct TCR beta libraries. TCRdb ran its own pipeline on the public reads, namely fastp trimming at Q25 and MiXCR clone calling, and kept in-frame beta chains. CDR3 protein duplicates are merged, each entry listing the most common genes and DNA. In this sample the table shows 550,000 to 600,000 distinct CDR3 sequences, about 15% of which occur a single time. Of the sample, 9.5% to 15% falls within the top ten clones. The intended sense of this specimen's time point label: newly diagnosed GD, antithyroid drugs for less than 3 months. For both TCR sequencing and RNA sequencing, RNA was extracted from PBMCs in TRIzol.

These sequences were also reported in another study, on T cells in Graves' hyperthyroidism and ophthalmopathy.

Sequenced here: peripheral blood mononuclear cells (PBMCs), sampled at new diagnosis, from a patient treated with antithyroid drugs. The receptors derive from a man between 18 and 35 years old with Graves disease. Donor details come from another sample of the same person, matched by shared clones.

The CDR3 DNA follows: TGTGCCAGCAGTCCTCCCCCGGACTCCTACGAGCAGTACTTC. It yields the protein CASSPPPDSYEQYF. The chain uses TRBV28 and TRBJ2-7; no firm D call. Trimming cost V 5 bases and J 0 bases, with 11 bases left between them. Germline V lookup: CDR1 MDHEN, CDR2 SYDVKM. The CDR3 totals 14 residues.

There are a few counts of this clonotype. This chain connects TRBV20-1 to TRBJ2-2; D remains unclear. Trimming took off 6 bases at V and 6 bases at J, with 14 bases between the two ends. Germline V lookup: CDR1 DFQATT, CDR2 SNEGSKA (reference sequence). The CDR3 contains 13 residues. CDR3 in amino acids: CSAPDPIAGELFF. CDR3 nucleotides: TGCAGTGCCCCTGACCCTATCGCCGGGGAGCTGTTTTTT.

This clonotype was recorded at least ten times. This chain uses TRBV7-9 with TRBJ2-7; D gene ambiguous. Trimming took off 4 bases at V and 6 bases at J, with 10 bases between the two ends. CDR1 SEHNR and CDR2 FQNEAQ come from the germline V gene (reference sequence). This CDR3 spans 12 amino acids. CDR3 sequence: CASSSDSAEQYF. The CDR3, as DNA: TGTGCCAGCAGCTCCGATTCGGCCGAGCAGTACTTC.

This clonotype occurred a few times. The V and J genes are TRBV5-6 and TRBJ1-5; D remains ambiguous. Germline assignment: CDR1 SGHDT and CDR2 YYEEEE. V was pared by 1 base and J by 4 bases, with 27 bases between. The CDR3 runs 20 residues. The CDR3 spells CASSLTRTAYPPPTNQPQHF. CDR3 DNA sequence: TGTGCCAGCAGCTTGACCCGAACCGCTTACCCCCCTCCAACTAATCAGCCCCAGCATTTT.

The gene calls are TRBV3-1 and TRBJ2-3; 11 bases match TRBD2. This CDR3 is built from 16 residues. Losses at the gene ends were 0 bases for V and 3 bases for J; bases not matched to a gene: 2. Looked up from germline, CDR1 is LGHDT and CDR2 is YNNKEL (reference sequence). As DNA, the CDR3 is TGTGCCAGCAGCCAAGAGACTAGCGGGAAAACAGATACGCAGTATTTT. Its protein is CASSQETSGKTDTQYF.

In this sample, this clonotype turned up many times. The V call is TRBV2, the J call TRBJ2-2, with unresolved D. Trimming removed 6 bases at V and 3 bases at J, with 14 bases between. CDR1 SNHLY and CDR2 FYNNEI come from the germline V gene. CDR3 length: 15 residues. The CDR3 here is CASSVKQSYTGELFF. The DNA of the CDR3 is TGTGCCAGCAGCGTCAAACAGTCCTACACCGGGGAGCTGTTTTTT.

The gene calls are TRBV19 and TRBJ1-1, with D possibly being TRBD1 (6 bases). Trimming removed 4 bases from V and 7 bases from J, with 10 bases in between. Germline loops: CDR1 LNHDA, CDR2 SQIVND (reference sequence). CDR3 length equals 12 residues. The CDR3: CASSNGQNEAFF. The CDR3 nucleotides are TGTGCCAGTAGTAACGGACAGAATGAAGCTTTCTTT.

This clonotype appeared many times. This sequence joins TRBV20-1 and TRBJ1-1, with TRBD1 matching 7 bases. The CDR3 totals 13 residues. Germline assignment: CDR1 DFQATT and CDR2 SNEGSKA (reference sequence). The CDR3 loop reads CSRTGRVSTEAFF. For the CDR3, the DNA is TGCAGCCGGACAGGAAGGGTGAGCACTGAAGCTTTCTTT.

This chain joins TRBV4-1 and TRBJ1-4, with TRBD1 identical over 12 bases. The V segment lost 3 bases and the J segment 8 bases; nucleotides outside the gene matches: 4. This CDR3 spans 15 amino acids. In germline, CDR1 is MGHRA, CDR2 YSYEKL. The chain's CDR3 is CASSQRDRGLEKLFF. The CDR3 DNA follows: TGCGCCAGCAGCCAGCGGGACAGGGGGCTAGAAAAACTGTTTTTT.

In this sample, this clonotype turned up a few times. The chain is built from TRBV5-1 and TRBJ2-1; 12 bases map to TRBD2. CDR3 length: 16 amino acids. Per the germline V gene, CDR1 is SGHRS and CDR2 is YFSETQ. The J segment lost 7 bases and the V segment lost 0 bases, leaving 5 bases of the junction unmatched. CDR3 region: CASSLAATSGRNEQFF. In DNA form, the CDR3 reads TGCGCCAGCAGCTTGGCCGCGACTAGCGGGAGAAATGAGCAGTTCTTC.

The chain carries TRBV6-1 and TRBJ1-4, with unresolved D. Trimming removed 1 base at V and 6 bases at J, with 15 bases between. In germline, CDR1 is MNHNS, CDR2 SASEGT. The CDR3 has 16 amino acids. The CDR3 DNA follows: TGTGCCAGCAGTGAAGTTACGGGGAACGTGGATGAAAAACTGTTTTTT. Its translation is CASSEVTGNVDEKLFF.

This chain uses TRBV20-1 with TRBJ2-1; 11 bases align to TRBD2. The germline CDR1 and CDR2 sequences are DFQATT and SNEGSKA (reference sequence). J lost 4 bases, V lost 3 bases, and 17 bases had no gene match. The CDR3 is made up of 19 amino acids. CDR3 sequence (DNA): TGCAGTGCTAGCCTTGAGGAACTAGCGGGAGAAGGTGGATACAATGAGCAGTTCTTC. Its translation is CSASLEELAGEGGYNEQFF.

This clonotype was seen repeatedly, ten times or more. The V call is TRBV25-1, the J call TRBJ2-2; D may correspond to TRBD1 or TRBD2 (5 bases each). The CDR3 length is 14 residues. Trimming stripped 3 bases from V and 6 bases from J, with 11 bases between. CDR1 and CDR2 (germline): MGHDK, SYGVNS. DNA of the CDR3: TGTGCCAGCAGTGACGAGGGGTTGGCCGGGGAGCTGTTTTTT. The encoded protein is CASSDEGLAGELFF.

Only a few counts were recorded for this clonotype. The chain uses TRBV29-1 and TRBJ1-5; D is unclear. Germline lookup yields CDR1 SQVTM and CDR2 ANQGSEA. The CDR3 has 13 amino acids. Deletions cut 5 bases from V and 0 bases from J, with 8 bases between. As DNA, the CDR3 is TGCAGCGTTTCTGAGGGTAGCAATCAGCCCCAGCATTTT. Its protein product is CSVSEGSNQPQHF. Based on the CDR3 plus reference TRBV29-1 and TRBJ1-5, the full variable domain is SAVISQKPSRDICQRGTSLTIQCQVDSQVTMMFWYRQQPGQSLTLIATANQGSEATYESGFVIDKFPISRPNLTFSTLTVSNMSPEDSSIYLCSVSEGSNQPQHFGDGTRLSIL.

This clonotype was counted a few times. The rearrangement joins TRBV27 to TRBJ2-7; TRBD2 matches at 7 bases. Per germline, CDR1 MNHEY and CDR2 SMNVEV (reference sequence). The CDR3 consists of 15 residues. V lost 2 bases to trimming and J lost 0 bases; unmatched junction nucleotides: 4. CDR3 residues: CASSLVSSGSYEQYF. Here the CDR3 DNA reads TGTGCCAGCAGTTTAGTTTCTAGCGGCTCCTACGAGCAGTACTTC.

J is TRBJ2-2 and V is TRBV30; a possible D gene is TRBD2 (6 bases). The CDR3 totals 16 residues. V was cut by 3 bases and J by 4 bases, with 18 bases left in between. Germline CDR1 reads GTSNPN; CDR2 reads SVGIG (reference sequence). The CDR3 region is CAWSAGARRGTGELFF. CDR3 DNA: TGTGCCTGGAGCGCAGGCGCGAGGAGGGGCACCGGGGAGCTGTTTTTT.

The chain couples TRBV29-1 to TRBJ1-1; D gene uncertain. Germline CDR1 and CDR2: SQVTM and ANQGSEA. Trimming removed 2 bases at V and 3 bases at J, with 4 bases between. This CDR3 comprises 11 residues. The CDR3 here is CSVEIYTEAFF. CDR3 nucleotides: TGCAGCGTTGAAATCTACACTGAAGCTTTCTTT.

CDR3 nucleotide sequence: TGTGCCAGCAGTATGGACCTCGCCGGCCGGTATGGCTACACCTTC. Translating gives CASSMDLAGRYGYTF. The chain employs TRBV12-3 or TRBV12-4 and TRBJ1-2, with D unclear. V was shortened by 5 bases and J by 5 bases, with 18 bases between the two germline ends. The CDR3 loop spans 15 amino acids.

The chain joins TRBV30 to TRBJ1-2; the D gene is possibly TRBD1 (5 bases). This CDR3 is 15 amino acids long. Deletions cut 4 bases from V and 8 bases from J, with 23 bases between. Germline CDR1 and CDR2: GTSNPN and SVGIG (reference sequence). The CDR3 coding sequence is TGTGCCTGGACTTACCCCATGGGGGAGTATGGCGGCTACACCTTC. Translating gives CAWTYPMGEYGGYTF.

This clonotype was detected only a few times. A much larger clone lies a single base off, so this may be a read error. The rearrangement uses TRBV27 and TRBJ1-1; the D is unclear. The ends were cut back, 5 bases at V and 4 bases at J, with 14 bases in the middle. Germline V gene lookup returns CDR1 MNHEY and CDR2 SMNVEV (reference sequence). There are 14 residues in the CDR3. In nucleotides, the CDR3 is TGTGCCAGCAGTGTTGGACCGGGTGCCACTGAAGCTTTCTTT. It specifies CASSVGPGATEAFF.

CDR3 sequence reads: CSAARGTGEVNEQFF. The CDR3 DNA reads as TGCAGTGCTGCGCGCGGGACAGGGGAGGTTAATGAGCAGTTCTTC. The chain uses TRBV20-1 and TRBJ2-1; 10 nucleotides agree with TRBD1. The germline V gene encodes CDR1 DFQATT and CDR2 SNEGSKA (reference sequence). The ends lost 5 bases at V and 7 bases at J; junction bases unmatched: 11. CDR3 length equals 15 residues.

In its sample, this clonotype was seen many times. The gene calls are TRBV6-2 or TRBV6-3 and TRBJ2-1; D might be TRBD2 (5 bases). This CDR3 has 13 residues. V was cut by 7 bases and J by 8 bases, with 15 bases left in between. Germline assignment: CDR1 MNHEY and CDR2 SVGEGT. CDR3 in amino acids: CASTPGFNYEQFF. CDR3 in DNA: TGTGCCAGCACCCCGGGGTTCAACTATGAGCAGTTCTTC.

The V call is TRBV2, the J call TRBJ2-7; 12 bases match TRBD1. CDR3 size: 15 residues. The ends lost 4 bases at V and 5 bases at J; junction bases unmatched: 6. Germline assignment: CDR1 SNHLY and CDR2 FYNNEI. The CDR3 protein is CASSGGTGGQDEQYF. The CDR3 DNA reads as TGTGCCAGCAGTGGGGGGACAGGGGGCCAAGACGAGCAGTACTTC.

The chain recombines TRBV7-9 with TRBJ2-7; a possible D gene is TRBD1 (7 bases). There are 16 residues in the CDR3. The germline gives CDR1 SEHNR, CDR2 FQNEAQ (reference sequence). Trimming removed 2 bases at V and 0 bases at J, with 14 bases between. The CDR3 loop is CASSLTTGTFSYEQYF. CDR3 nucleotide sequence: TGTGCCAGCAGCTTAACGACAGGGACTTTCTCCTACGAGCAGTACTTC.